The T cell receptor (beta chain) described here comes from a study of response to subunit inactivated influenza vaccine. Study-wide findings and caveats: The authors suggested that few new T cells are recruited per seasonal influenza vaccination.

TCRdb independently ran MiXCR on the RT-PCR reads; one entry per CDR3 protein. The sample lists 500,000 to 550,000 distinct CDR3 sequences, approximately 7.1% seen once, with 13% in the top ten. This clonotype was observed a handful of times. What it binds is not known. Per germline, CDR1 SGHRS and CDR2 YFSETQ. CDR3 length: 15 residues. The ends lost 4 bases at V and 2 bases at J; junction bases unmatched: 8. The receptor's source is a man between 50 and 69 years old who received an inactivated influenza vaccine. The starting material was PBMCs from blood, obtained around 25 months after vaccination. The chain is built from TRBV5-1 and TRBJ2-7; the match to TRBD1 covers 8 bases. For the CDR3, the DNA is TGCGCCAGCAGCAGGGACAGGACCGCGACCTACGAGCAGTACTTC. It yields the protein CASSRDRTATYEQYF. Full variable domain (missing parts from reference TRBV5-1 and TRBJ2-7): KAGVTQTPRYLIKTRGQQVTLSCSPISGHRSVSWYQQTPGQGLQFLFEYFSETQRNKGNFPGRFSGRQFSNSRSEMNVSTLELGDSALYLCASSRDRTATYEQYFGPGTRLTVT.